These T cell receptor beta chains were read from a single sample in a study of blood T cell repertoires in COVID-19. Clones were sequenced by immunoSEQ multiplex PCR, and TCRdb holds only the in-frame ones, with some missing. The sample has roughly 250,000 clones; roughly 88% are singletons. The source material was peripheral blood. The origin of the receptors is a woman under 40 with acute or convalescent COVID-19. Each CDR3 is given with its conserved first and last residue. D genes are given only for firm matches. Clone sizes are given selectively: once, few, many, or a class where the clone is expanded.

v_call: TRBV5-1
j_call: TRBJ2-2
clone_size: NA
d_call: TRBD2
cdr3_aa: CASSVLSGSVAGELFF
cdr3_nt: TGCGCCAGCAGCGTCCTTAGCGGGAGTGTCGCCGGGGAGCTGTTTTTT

v_call: TRBV12-5
j_call: TRBJ1-6
clone_size: NA
d_call: NA
cdr3_aa: CASGTGLALHF
cdr3_nt: TGTGCTAGTGGTACGGGTTTGGCCCTCCACTTT

v_call: TRBV9
j_call: TRBJ2-1
clone_size: once
d_call: TRBD1
cdr3_aa: CASSVQDRAYNEQFF
cdr3_nt: TGTGCCAGCAGCGTACAGGACAGGGCCTACAATGAGCAGTTCTTC

v_call: TRBV7-9
j_call: TRBJ2-5
clone_size: NA
d_call: TRBD2
cdr3_aa: CASSLVAGVIQETQYF
cdr3_nt: TGTGCCAGCAGCTTAGTAGCGGGGGTCATTCAAGAGACCCAGTACTTC

v_call: TRBV19
j_call: TRBJ1-4
clone_size: NA
d_call: NA
cdr3_aa: CASSMWGEKLFF
cdr3_nt: TGTGCCAGTAGTATGTGGGGCGAAAAACTGTTTTTT

v_call: TRBV3-1/TRBV3-2
j_call: TRBJ2-1
clone_size: NA
d_call: TRBD2
cdr3_aa: CASSSSGRRYNEQFF
cdr3_nt: TGTGCCAGCAGCTCGAGCGGGAGGAGGTACAATGAGCAGTTCTTC

v_call: TRBV27
j_call: TRBJ1-1
clone_size: NA
d_call: TRBD1
cdr3_aa: CASSPQTGPNTEAFF
cdr3_nt: TGTGCCAGCAGTCCGCAGACAGGGCCTAACACTGAAGCTTTCTTT

v_call: TRBV19
j_call: TRBJ2-7
clone_size: once
d_call: TRBD1
cdr3_aa: CASSPGQGGYEQYF
cdr3_nt: TGTGCCAGTAGTCCCGGACAGGGCGGCTACGAGCAGTACTTC

v_call: TRBV27
j_call: TRBJ2-7
clone_size: NA
d_call: TRBD2
cdr3_aa: CASSSGLAAYEQYF
cdr3_nt: TGTGCCAGCAGTTCTGGACTAGCGGCCTACGAGCAGTACTTC

v_call: TRBV3-1/TRBV3-2
j_call: TRBJ2-5
clone_size: NA
d_call: TRBD2
cdr3_aa: CASTQSTSGRKTQYF
cdr3_nt: TGTGCCAGCACCCAGTCTACTAGCGGGAGGAAGACCCAGTACTTC

v_call: TRBV18
j_call: TRBJ1-3
clone_size: NA
d_call: TRBD1
cdr3_aa: CASSPSGQASLGNTIYF
cdr3_nt: TGTGCCAGCTCACCCTCGGGACAGGCTAGCCTTGGAAACACCATATATTTT

v_call: TRBV5-1
j_call: TRBJ1-1
clone_size: NA
d_call: NA
cdr3_aa: CASSLEGMNTEAFF
cdr3_nt: TGCGCCAGCAGCTTAGAGGGCATGAACACTGAAGCTTTCTTT

v_call: TRBV27
j_call: TRBJ1-3
clone_size: NA
d_call: NA
cdr3_aa: CASSPGGGITSGNTIYF
cdr3_nt: TGTGCCAGCAGTCCCGGGGGGGGAATAACCTCTGGAAACACCATATATTTT

v_call: TRBV9
j_call: TRBJ2-5
clone_size: NA
d_call: TRBD2
cdr3_aa: CASSVGPTPLGLAGIKYQETQYF
cdr3_nt: TGTGCCAGCAGCGTAGGACCCACCCCCTTGGGACTAGCGGGAATCAAGTACCAAGAGACCCAGTACTTC

v_call: TRBV27
j_call: TRBJ1-2
clone_size: NA
d_call: NA
cdr3_aa: CASSLFYRSTLIPGDYGYTF
cdr3_nt: TGTGCCAGCAGTTTATTCTATAGATCCACATTGATCCCCGGAGACTATGGCTACACCTTC

v_call: TRBV15
j_call: TRBJ2-1
clone_size: NA
d_call: TRBD2
cdr3_aa: CATSTDRAGEYNEQFF
cdr3_nt: TGTGCCACCAGCACTGACAGAGCGGGAGAGTACAATGAGCAGTTCTTC

v_call: TRBV18
j_call: TRBJ2-7
clone_size: NA
d_call: NA
cdr3_aa: CASSGQGQYEQYF
cdr3_nt: TGTGCCAGCTCAGGCCAGGGACAATACGAGCAGTACTTC

v_call: TRBV11-2
j_call: TRBJ2-1
clone_size: NA
d_call: NA
cdr3_aa: CASSLGLAYNEQFF
cdr3_nt: TGTGCCAGCAGCTTAGGACTGGCCTACAATGAGCAGTTCTTC

v_call: TRBV18
j_call: TRBJ2-7
clone_size: NA
d_call: TRBD2
cdr3_aa: CASSPGLAHYEQYF
cdr3_nt: TGTGCCAGCTCACCGGGACTAGCGCATTACGAGCAGTACTTC

v_call: TRBV7-8
j_call: TRBJ1-1
clone_size: NA
d_call: NA
cdr3_aa: CASSLVLGSQGAFF
cdr3_nt: TGTGCCAGCAGCTTAGTTCTTGGTTCGCAGGGAGCTTTCTTT

v_call: TRBV10-3
j_call: TRBJ1-1
clone_size: NA
d_call: TRBD1
cdr3_aa: CAISKTGAQNTEAFF
cdr3_nt: TGTGCCATCAGTAAGACAGGGGCGCAGAACACTGAAGCTTTCTTT

v_call: TRBV19
j_call: TRBJ1-1
clone_size: few
d_call: TRBD1
cdr3_aa: CASTDRGQSEAFF
cdr3_nt: TGTGCCAGCACAGACAGGGGGCAATCTGAAGCTTTCTTT

v_call: TRBV29-1
j_call: TRBJ2-5
clone_size: many
d_call: TRBD2
cdr3_aa: CSVERVTSGQETQYF
cdr3_nt: TGCAGCGTTGAAAGGGTTACTAGCGGACAAGAGACCCAGTACTTC

v_call: TRBV7-8
j_call: TRBJ2-5
clone_size: NA
d_call: NA
cdr3_aa: CASSRDSYQETQYF
cdr3_nt: TGTGCCAGCAGCCGAGACAGTTACCAAGAGACCCAGTACTTC

v_call: TRBV27
j_call: TRBJ1-5
clone_size: NA
d_call: TRBD1
cdr3_aa: CASQDRVSNQPQHF
cdr3_nt: TGTGCCAGCCAGGACAGGGTTAGCAATCAGCCCCAGCATTTT

v_call: TRBV6-2/TRBV6-3
j_call: TRBJ2-7
clone_size: once
d_call: NA
cdr3_aa: CASSYKRNSYEQYF
cdr3_nt: TGTGCCAGCAGTTACAAGCGTAACTCCTACGAGCAGTACTTC

v_call: TRBV5-6
j_call: TRBJ1-2
clone_size: NA
d_call: NA
cdr3_aa: CASSSNYGYTF
cdr3_nt: TGTGCCAGCAGCAGCAACTATGGCTACACCTTC

v_call: TRBV18
j_call: TRBJ1-3
clone_size: NA
d_call: TRBD1
cdr3_aa: CASSPNSGGGSGNTIYF
cdr3_nt: TGTGCCAGCTCACCGAACTCAGGGGGCGGGTCTGGAAACACCATATATTTT

v_call: TRBV5-1
j_call: TRBJ2-1
clone_size: NA
d_call: NA
cdr3_aa: CASSLDRGYNEQFF
cdr3_nt: TGCGCCAGCAGCTTGGATCGGGGGTACAATGAGCAGTTCTTC

v_call: TRBV3-1/TRBV3-2
j_call: TRBJ2-3
clone_size: NA
d_call: TRBD2
cdr3_aa: CASTSYWGGSLTDTQYF
cdr3_nt: TGTGCCAGCACCTCCTATTGGGGCGGGAGTTTAACAGATACGCAGTATTTT

v_call: TRBV7-8
j_call: TRBJ2-7
clone_size: NA
d_call: NA
cdr3_aa: CASSLQTRNYEQYF
cdr3_nt: TGTGCCAGCAGCTTACAGACTAGAAACTACGAGCAGTACTTC

v_call: TRBV10-3
j_call: TRBJ2-1
clone_size: NA
d_call: NA
cdr3_aa: CAISGQREQFF
cdr3_nt: TGTGCCATCAGTGGACAGCGAGAGCAGTTCTTC

v_call: TRBV6-5
j_call: TRBJ2-3
clone_size: NA
d_call: TRBD1
cdr3_aa: CASSYGDRGTDTQYF
cdr3_nt: TGTGCCAGCAGTTATGGGGACAGGGGTACAGATACGCAGTATTTT

v_call: TRBV19
j_call: TRBJ2-3
clone_size: NA
d_call: TRBD2
cdr3_aa: CASSIGTIPTDTQYF
cdr3_nt: TGTGCCAGTAGTATCGGGACTATCCCCACAGATACGCAGTATTTT

v_call: TRBV4-2
j_call: TRBJ1-4
clone_size: NA
d_call: NA
cdr3_aa: CASSQIAAGAGATNEKLFF
cdr3_nt: TGTGCCAGCAGCCAAATCGCGGCAGGGGCTGGGGCAACTAATGAAAAACTGTTTTTT

v_call: TRBV15
j_call: TRBJ2-3
clone_size: NA
d_call: TRBD2
cdr3_aa: CATSQAGVSGTQYF
cdr3_nt: TGTGCCACCAGCCAGGCGGGAGTAAGTGGTACGCAGTATTTT

v_call: TRBV12-2
j_call: TRBJ2-5
clone_size: NA
d_call: NA
cdr3_aa: CASRLIPIAGVQETQYF
cdr3_nt: TGTGCAAGTCGCTTAATACCCATAGCGGGAGTCCAAGAGACCCAGTACTTC

v_call: TRBV11-2
j_call: TRBJ2-2
clone_size: once
d_call: TRBD2
cdr3_aa: CASSSLRTSWNTGELFF
cdr3_nt: TGTGCCAGCAGCTCGCTCCGGACTAGCTGGAACACCGGGGAGCTGTTTTTT

v_call: TRBV7-2
j_call: TRBJ1-2
clone_size: NA
d_call: NA
cdr3_aa: CASSPGAAGYTF
cdr3_nt: TGTGCCAGCAGCCCAGGGGCGGCTGGCTACACCTTC

v_call: TRBV12-5
j_call: TRBJ1-1
clone_size: NA
d_call: NA
cdr3_aa: CASGLAGRTTPNTEAFF
cdr3_nt: TGTGCTAGTGGTTTGGCGGGACGGACTACCCCGAACACTGAAGCTTTCTTT

v_call: TRBV9
j_call: TRBJ1-6
clone_size: NA
d_call: NA
cdr3_aa: CASGPDYNSPLHF
cdr3_nt: TGTGCCAGCGGCCCCGATTATAATTCACCCCTCCACTTT

v_call: TRBV28
j_call: TRBJ2-2
clone_size: NA
d_call: TRBD2
cdr3_aa: CASFTLAGATGELFF
cdr3_nt: TGTGCCAGCTTTACACTAGCGGGAGCCACCGGGGAGCTGTTTTTT

v_call: TRBV30
j_call: TRBJ2-5
clone_size: NA
d_call: TRBD2
cdr3_aa: CAWSSRLAGGYGTQYF
cdr3_nt: TGTGCCTGGAGTTCACGGCTAGCGGGAGGGTACGGGACCCAGTACTTC

v_call: TRBV30
j_call: TRBJ1-2
clone_size: NA
d_call: TRBD1
cdr3_aa: CAWIQDAGGYDGYTF
cdr3_nt: TGTGCCTGGATTCAAGACGCAGGGGGCTATGATGGCTACACCTTC

v_call: TRBV7-2
j_call: TRBJ1-6
clone_size: NA
d_call: TRBD1
cdr3_aa: CASSFSGTGWSPLHF
cdr3_nt: TGTGCCAGCAGCTTTTCCGGGACAGGGTGGTCACCCCTCCACTTT

v_call: TRBV20-1
j_call: TRBJ2-2
clone_size: NA
d_call: TRBD1
cdr3_aa: CSASSADRRNTGELFF
cdr3_nt: TGCAGTGCTAGTTCTGCGGACAGGAGAAACACCGGGGAGCTGTTTTTT

v_call: TRBV5-6
j_call: TRBJ2-5
clone_size: once
d_call: NA
cdr3_aa: CASSYRVTSQYF
cdr3_nt: TGTGCCAGCAGCTACAGGGTAACTTCCCAGTACTTC

v_call: TRBV21-1
j_call: TRBJ1-4
clone_size: NA
d_call: NA
cdr3_aa: CASSRDRGEKLFF
cdr3_nt: TGTGCCAGCAGCCGGGACAGGGGAGAAAAACTGTTTTTT

v_call: TRBV7-7
j_call: TRBJ2-1
clone_size: NA
d_call: NA
cdr3_aa: CASSQRGLSSYNEQFF
cdr3_nt: TGTGCCAGCAGCCAGAGGGGACTCAGCTCCTACAATGAGCAGTTCTTC

v_call: TRBV5-5
j_call: TRBJ1-5
clone_size: NA
d_call: NA
cdr3_aa: CASSLAPNSNQPQHF
cdr3_nt: TGTGCCAGCAGCTTGGCCCCCAATAGCAATCAGCCCCAGCATTTT

v_call: TRBV5-6
j_call: TRBJ2-7
clone_size: NA
d_call: TRBD1
cdr3_aa: CASSSGQGPYEQYF
cdr3_nt: TGTGCCAGCAGCTCGGGACAGGGCCCCTACGAGCAGTACTTC

v_call: TRBV18
j_call: TRBJ1-5
clone_size: NA
d_call: NA
cdr3_aa: CASSPLEGQPQHF
cdr3_nt: TGTGCCAGCTCCCCGCTCGAGGGTCAGCCCCAGCATTTT

v_call: TRBV6-5
j_call: TRBJ2-2
clone_size: NA
d_call: NA
cdr3_aa: CASSYLPGDGELFF
cdr3_nt: TGTGCCAGCAGTTACTTACCGGGGGATGGGGAGCTGTTTTTT

v_call: TRBV7-8
j_call: TRBJ1-1
clone_size: few
d_call: TRBD1
cdr3_aa: CASSPRTGQNTEAFF
cdr3_nt: TGTGCCAGCAGCCCCCGGACAGGACAGAACACTGAAGCTTTCTTT

v_call: TRBV29-1
j_call: TRBJ2-3
clone_size: NA
d_call: NA
cdr3_aa: CSGSGIGGDTQYF
cdr3_nt: TGCAGCGGGAGCGGGATAGGGGGAGATACGCAGTATTTT

v_call: TRBV6-2/TRBV6-3
j_call: TRBJ2-7
clone_size: NA
d_call: NA
cdr3_aa: CASSHNYEQYF
cdr3_nt: TGTGCCAGCAGTCACAACTACGAGCAGTACTTC

v_call: TRBV27
j_call: TRBJ2-7
clone_size: NA
d_call: TRBD2
cdr3_aa: CASSLLSGRGYEQYF
cdr3_nt: TGTGCCAGCAGTTTACTAAGCGGGAGGGGTTACGAGCAGTACTTC